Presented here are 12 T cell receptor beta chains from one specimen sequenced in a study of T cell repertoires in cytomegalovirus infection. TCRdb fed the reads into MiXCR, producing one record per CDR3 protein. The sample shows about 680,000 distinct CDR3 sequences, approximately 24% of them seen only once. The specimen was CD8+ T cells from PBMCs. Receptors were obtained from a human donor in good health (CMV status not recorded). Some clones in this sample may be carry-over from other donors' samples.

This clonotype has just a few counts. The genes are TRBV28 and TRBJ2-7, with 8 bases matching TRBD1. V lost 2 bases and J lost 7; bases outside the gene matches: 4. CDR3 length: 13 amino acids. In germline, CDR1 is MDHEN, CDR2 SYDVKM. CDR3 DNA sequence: TGTGCCAGCAGTTTACAGGGGGCGCGGGAGCAGTACGTC. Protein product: CASSLQGAREQYV.

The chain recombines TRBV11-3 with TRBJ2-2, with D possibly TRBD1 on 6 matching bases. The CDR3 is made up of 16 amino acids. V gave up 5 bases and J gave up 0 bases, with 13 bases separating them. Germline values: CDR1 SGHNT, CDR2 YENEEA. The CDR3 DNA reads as TGTGCCAGCAGCCCGGCGCCAGGGGCGAACACCGGGGAGCTGTTTTTT. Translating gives CASSPAPGANTGELFF.

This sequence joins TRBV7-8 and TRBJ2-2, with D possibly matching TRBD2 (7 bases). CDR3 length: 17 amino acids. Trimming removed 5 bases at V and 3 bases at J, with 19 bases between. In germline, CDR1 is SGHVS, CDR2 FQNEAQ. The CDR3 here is CASSPAGGRGDTGELFF. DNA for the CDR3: TGTGCCAGCAGCCCCGCCGGGGGGAGGGGGGACACCGGGGAGCTGTTTTTT.

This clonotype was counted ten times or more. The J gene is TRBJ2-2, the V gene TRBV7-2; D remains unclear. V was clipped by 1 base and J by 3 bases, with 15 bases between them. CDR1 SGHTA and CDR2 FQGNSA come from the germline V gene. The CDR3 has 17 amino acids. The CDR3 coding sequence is TGTGCCAGCAGCTTAGGTAGAGAAAGGTCGGACACCGGGGAGCTGTTTTTT. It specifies CASSLGRERSDTGELFF.

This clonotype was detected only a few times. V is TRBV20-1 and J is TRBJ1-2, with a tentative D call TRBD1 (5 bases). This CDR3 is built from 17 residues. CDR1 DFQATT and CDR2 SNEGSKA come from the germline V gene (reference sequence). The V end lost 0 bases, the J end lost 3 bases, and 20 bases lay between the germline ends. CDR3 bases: TGCAGTGCTAGAGATGGGCAGGACACGAACTTCGACTATGGCTACACCTTC. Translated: CSARDGQDTNFDYGYTF.

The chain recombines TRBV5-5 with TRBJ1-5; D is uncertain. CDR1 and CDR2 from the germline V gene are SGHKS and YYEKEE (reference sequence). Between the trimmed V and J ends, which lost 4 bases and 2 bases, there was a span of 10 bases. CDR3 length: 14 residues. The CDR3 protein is CASSPRGRNQPQHF. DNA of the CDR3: TGTGCCAGCAGCCCCAGAGGGCGCAATCAGCCCCAGCATTTT.

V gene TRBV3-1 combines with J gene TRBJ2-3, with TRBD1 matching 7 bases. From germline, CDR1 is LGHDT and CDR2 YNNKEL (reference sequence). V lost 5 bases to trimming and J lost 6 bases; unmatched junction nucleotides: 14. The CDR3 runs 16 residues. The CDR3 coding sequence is TGTGCCAGCAGCGGCCCGACTCCACAGGGGATGGATACGCAGTATTTT. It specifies CASSGPTPQGMDTQYF.

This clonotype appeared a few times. The CDR3 coding sequence is TGTGCCAGCAGCTTATCCGGACTGCCTGGCGAGCAGTACTTC. It is translated as CASSLSGLPGEQYF. This sequence joins TRBV7-9 and TRBJ2-7; TRBD2 is a possible D gene (5 bases). The V end lost 2 bases, the J end lost 6 bases, and 14 bases lay between the germline ends. The CDR3 covers 14 residues. In germline, CDR1 is SEHNR, CDR2 FQNEAQ (reference sequence).

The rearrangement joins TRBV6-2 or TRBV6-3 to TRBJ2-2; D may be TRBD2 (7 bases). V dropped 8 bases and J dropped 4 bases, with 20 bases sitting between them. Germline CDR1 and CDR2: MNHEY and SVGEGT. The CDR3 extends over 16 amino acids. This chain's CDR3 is CASCGGESLATGELFF. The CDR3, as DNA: TGTGCCAGCTGCGGGGGCGAATCCCTTGCCACCGGGGAGCTGTTTTTT.

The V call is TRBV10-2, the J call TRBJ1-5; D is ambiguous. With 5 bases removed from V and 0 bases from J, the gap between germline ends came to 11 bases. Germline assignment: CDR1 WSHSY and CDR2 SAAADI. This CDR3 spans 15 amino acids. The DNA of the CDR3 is TGCGCCAGCAGTCAGCCCCTGAATAGCAATCAGCCCCAGCATTTT. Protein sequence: CASSQPLNSNQPQHF.

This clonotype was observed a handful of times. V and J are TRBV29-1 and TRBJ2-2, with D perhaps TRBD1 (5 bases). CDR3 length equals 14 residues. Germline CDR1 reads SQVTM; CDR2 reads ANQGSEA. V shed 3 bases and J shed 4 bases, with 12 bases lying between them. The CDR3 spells CSVDQGSTTGELFF. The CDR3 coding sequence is TGCAGCGTTGACCAGGGCAGTACCACCGGGGAGCTGTTTTTT.

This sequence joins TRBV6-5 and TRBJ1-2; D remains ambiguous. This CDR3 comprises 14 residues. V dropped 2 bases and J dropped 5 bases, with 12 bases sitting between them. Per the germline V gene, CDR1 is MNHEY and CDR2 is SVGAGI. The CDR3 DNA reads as TGTGCCAGCAGTTACATCGGGCAGAAGTATGGCTACACCTTC. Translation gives CASSYIGQKYGYTF.